The source of this T cell receptor (beta chain) is a study of radiation and T cells in renal cell carcinoma. Study-wide findings and caveats: From baseline, blood top tumor clonotypes peaked at 2 weeks post-radiation.

Worth noting for this clone: The target antigen is unknown.

Time point indicated: blood 4 weeks post-SBRT, at nephrectomy. The sample's treatment: 15 Gy SBRT to primary tumor, nephrectomy 4 weeks later. Repertoires were generated with immunoSEQ multiplex PCR, while TCRdb's copy carries only in-frame clones and drops some. This table holds some 44,000 clones, about 82% found once. This TCR was sampled from a woman in her 70s with renal cell carcinoma. The sample here was blood, taken from a patient whose treatment included radiotherapy and nephrectomy.

Written as DNA, the CDR3 is TGTGCCAGCAGCAAGGGGCGGTCTAAAAACATTCAGTACTTC. It specifies CASSKGRSKNIQYF. This rearrangement joins TRBV21-1 to TRBJ2-4; no check of the table's D call, TRBD1, against the DNA was made. TRBV21-1 is a pseudogene. The CDR3 totals 14 residues.